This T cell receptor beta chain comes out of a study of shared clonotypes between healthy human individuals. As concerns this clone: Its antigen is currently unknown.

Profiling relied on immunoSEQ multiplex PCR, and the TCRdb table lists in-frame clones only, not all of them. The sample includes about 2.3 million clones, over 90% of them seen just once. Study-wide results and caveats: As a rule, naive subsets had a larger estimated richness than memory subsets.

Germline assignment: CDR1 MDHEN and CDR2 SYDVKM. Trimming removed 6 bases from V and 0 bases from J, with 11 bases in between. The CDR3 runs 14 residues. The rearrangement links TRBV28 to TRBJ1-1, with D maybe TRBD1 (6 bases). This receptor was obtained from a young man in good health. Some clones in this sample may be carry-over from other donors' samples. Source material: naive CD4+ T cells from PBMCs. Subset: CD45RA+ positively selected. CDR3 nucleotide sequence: TGTGCCAGCAGCCGCAGGGGTCTGAACACTGAAGCTTTCTTT. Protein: CASSRRGLNTEAFF. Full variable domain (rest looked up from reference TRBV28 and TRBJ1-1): DVKVTQSSRYLVKRTGEKVFLECVQDMDHENMFWYRQDPGLGLRLIYFSYDVKMKEKGDIPEGYSVSREKKERFSLILESASTNQTSMYLCASSRRGLNTEAFFGQGTRLTVV.